This T cell receptor (beta chain) is from a study of graft-versus-host responses after intestinal transplantation. The culture paired some 200,000 irradiated violet-dye-labeled stimulators with some 200,000 CFSE-labeled responders. This CDR3 has 15 amino acids. Per germline, CDR1 LNHDA and CDR2 SQIVND (reference sequence). Between the trimmed V and J ends, which lost 3 bases and 0 bases, there was a span of 9 bases. General study findings and limits: High graft-versus-host to host-versus-graft T cell clonal ratios marked allografts of patients with graft-donor macrochimerism.

Libraries were prepared by immunoSEQ multiplex PCR; TCRdb keeps only in-frame clonotypes and omits some of them. The sample yields over 15,000 clones, 35% to 40% seen once. The input for sequencing was alloreactive CD4+ T cells from a mixed lymphocyte reaction culture, taken before transplantation. Subset reported: CFSE-low proliferating T cells sorted from approximately 6-day pre-transplant mixed lymphocyte reaction (GvH or HvG direction). The receptor was isolated from a human patient who was an organ donor for intestinal transplantation. This chain connects TRBV19 to TRBJ2-1, with D possibly TRBD2 on 6 matching bases. This CDR3 reads CASSITGSSYNEQFF. For the CDR3, the DNA is TGTGCCAGTAGTATCACCGGGAGCTCCTACAATGAGCAGTTCTTC. The entire variable domain, with the rest obtained from reference TRBV19 and TRBJ2-1, is as follows: DGGITQSPKYLFRKEGQNVTLSCEQNLNHDAMYWYRQDPGQGLRLIYYSQIVNDFQKGDIAEGYSVSREKKESFPLTVTSAQKNPTAFYLCASSITGSSYNEQFFGPGTRLTVL.